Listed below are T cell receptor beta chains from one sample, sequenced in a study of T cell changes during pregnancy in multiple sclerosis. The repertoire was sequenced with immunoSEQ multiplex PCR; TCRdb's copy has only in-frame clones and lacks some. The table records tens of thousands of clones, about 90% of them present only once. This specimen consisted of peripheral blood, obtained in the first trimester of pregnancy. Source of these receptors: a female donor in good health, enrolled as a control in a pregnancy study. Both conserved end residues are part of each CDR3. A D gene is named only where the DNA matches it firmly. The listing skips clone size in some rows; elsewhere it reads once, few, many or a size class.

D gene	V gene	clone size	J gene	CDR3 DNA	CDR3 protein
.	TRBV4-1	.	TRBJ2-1	TGCGCCAGCAGCCAACCCACCGGGGGTTCCTACAATGAGCAGTTCTTC	CASSQPTGGSYNEQFF
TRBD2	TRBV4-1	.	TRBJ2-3	TGCGCCAGCAGCCCCGAGGGACTAGTGGCGGATACGCAGTATTTT	CASSPEGLVADTQYF
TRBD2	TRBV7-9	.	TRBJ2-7	TGTGCCAGCAGCCCGACGGCAGCGGGAGGCTACGAGCAGTACTTC	CASSPTAAGGYEQYF
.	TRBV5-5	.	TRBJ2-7	TGTGCCAGCAGCTTGCGGCTAGCGACTACCTACGAGCAGTACTTC	CASSLRLATTYEQYF
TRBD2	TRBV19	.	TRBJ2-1	TGTGCCAGTAGTGACGCCGGGACTAGCGTTTCCAATGAGCAGTTCTTC	CASSDAGTSVSNEQFF
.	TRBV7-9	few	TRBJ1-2	TGTGCCAGCAGCTTAGTTGGGGGCCCCGGTGGCTACACCTTC	CASSLVGGPGGYTF
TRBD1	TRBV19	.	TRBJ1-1	TGTGCCAGTAGTGTGCTCGGGACAGGTTCCGTTGTGGGAGCTTTCTTT	CASSVLGTGSVVGAFF
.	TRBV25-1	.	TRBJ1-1	TGTGCCAGCAGTCCCATGGTAGGGGGCACTGAAGCTTTCTTT	CASSPMVGGTEAFF
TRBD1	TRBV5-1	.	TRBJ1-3	TGCGCCAGCAGCGTTACCGGGACAGGGGCCCTCTCTGGAAACACCATATATTTT	CASSVTGTGALSGNTIYF
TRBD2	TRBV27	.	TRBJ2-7	TGTGCCAGCAGTTTATACTTAGCGGGGCCCACCTACGAGCAGTACTTC	CASSLYLAGPTYEQYF
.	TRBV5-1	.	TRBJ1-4	TGCGCCAGCAGCCCGGACGGAAGCGGGAATGAAAAACTGTTTTTT	CASSPDGSGNEKLFF
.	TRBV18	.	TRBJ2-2	TGTGCCAGCTCAGGGGACTTTTACACCGGGGAGCTGTTTTTT	CASSGDFYTGELFF
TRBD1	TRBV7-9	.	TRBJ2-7	TGTGCCAGCAGCTTACGTGGGACAGGGAGCCACGAGCAGTACTTC	CASSLRGTGSHEQYF
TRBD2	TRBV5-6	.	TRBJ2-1	TGTGCCAGCAGCTTGGTTTCGAGGGAGGGCCGCTTCTTC	CASSLVSREGRFF
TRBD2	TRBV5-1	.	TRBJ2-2	TGCGCCAGCAGCTTGGCTAGCGGGAGAGCCACCGGGGAGCTGTTTTTT	CASSLASGRATGELFF
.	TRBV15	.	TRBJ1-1	TGTGCCACCAGCAGAGATCGGGTACCGGGCACTGAAGCTTTCTTT	CATSRDRVPGTEAFF
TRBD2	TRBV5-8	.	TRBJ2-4	TGTGCCAGCAGCTCTGGACAGCGGGAGGGAAACATTCAGTACTTC	CASSSGQREGNIQYF
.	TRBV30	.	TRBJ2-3	TGTGCCTGGAGTGACAAGGGGCCCCTTGAGGGCACAGATACGCAGTATTTT	CAWSDKGPLEGTDTQYF
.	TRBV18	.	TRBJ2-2	TGTGCCAGCTCCCCCAACGGGGCGAACACCGGGGAGCTGTTTTTT	CASSPNGANTGELFF
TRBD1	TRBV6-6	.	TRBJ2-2	TGTGCCAGCAGTTACTCGGTGACAGGGGAAGCCGGGGAGCTGTTTTTT	CASSYSVTGEAGELFF
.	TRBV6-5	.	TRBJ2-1	TGTGCCAGCAGGACTTTTGCTGAGCAGTTCTTC	CASRTFAEQFF
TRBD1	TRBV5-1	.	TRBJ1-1	TGCGCCAGCAAACAGGGGACAAAGAACACTGAAGCTTTCTTT	CASKQGTKNTEAFF
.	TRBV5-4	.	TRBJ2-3	TGTGCCAGCAGCTTGGCCAGAGATAGCGGAGCCGGAGATACGCAGTATTTT	CASSLARDSGAGDTQYF
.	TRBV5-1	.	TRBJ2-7	TGCGCCAGCAGCTTGGTGGAGGCGGGCGAGCAGTACTTC	CASSLVEAGEQYF
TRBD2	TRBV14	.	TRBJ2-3	TGTGCCAGCAGCCCCCTAGCGGGAGGTACAACGATTGATACGCAGTATTTT	CASSPLAGGTTIDTQYF
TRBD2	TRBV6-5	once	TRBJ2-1	TGTGCCAGCAGGTCGACTAGCGGGAGATGGTATGAGCAGTTCTTC	CASRSTSGRWYEQFF
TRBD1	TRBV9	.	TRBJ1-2	TGTGCCAGCAGCGTAGAGGCAGGGGGCTATGGCTACACCTTC	CASSVEAGGYGYTF
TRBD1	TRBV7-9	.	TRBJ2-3	TGTGCCAGCAGCGGGCGACAGGGGACTCCCACAGATACGCAGTATTTT	CASSGRQGTPTDTQYF
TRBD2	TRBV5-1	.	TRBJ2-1	TGCGCCAGCAGCTTAAGCGGGACTAGCTCAGGCTACAATGAGCAGTTCTTC	CASSLSGTSSGYNEQFF
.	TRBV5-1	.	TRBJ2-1	TGCGCCAGCAGCTTGGGAGGGTCCGGATCCTACAATGAGCAGTTCTTC	CASSLGGSGSYNEQFF
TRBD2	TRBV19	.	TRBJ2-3	TGTGCCAGTAGTCGCACCTCTCCGGGAGGGCGAACAGATACGCAGTATTTT	CASSRTSPGGRTDTQYF
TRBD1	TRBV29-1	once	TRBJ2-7	TGCAGCGTCTCAGGGGGCTCGGGTTACGAGCAGTACTTC	CSVSGGSGYEQYF
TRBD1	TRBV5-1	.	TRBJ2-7	TGCGCCAGCAGCTTGTTATCGGGACAGGGGGCAGGCGAGCAGTACTTC	CASSLLSGQGAGEQYF